These T cell receptor beta chains were read from a single sample in a study of T cell responses to AZD1222 COVID-19 vaccine. Repertoires were generated with immunoSEQ multiplex PCR, while TCRdb's copy carries only in-frame clones and drops some. The data hold around 99,000 clones, with approximately 88% observed a single time. Sequenced here: peripheral blood, sampled on day 0 of MenACWY control vaccination. The receptors derive from an adult in good health. Each CDR3 is given with its conserved first and last residue. The size entry is marked missing in some rows and otherwise reads once, few, many or a size class.

v_call	clone_size	j_call	cdr3_aa
TRBV4-2	once	TRBJ2-7	CASSQVQGDYEQYF
TRBV29-1	NA	TRBJ1-1	CSPSPFGAEAFF
TRBV30	NA	TRBJ2-2	CAWSPGGTGELFF
TRBV28	NA	TRBJ1-2	CASSLSAPNYGYTF
TRBV28	NA	TRBJ1-4	CASRSDRAGEKLFF
TRBV7-3	NA	TRBJ2-1	CASSSQSGGAYNEQFF
TRBV15	NA	TRBJ2-1	CATSPGTGKNEQFF
TRBV7-2	NA	TRBJ1-1	CASSLALSRSAEAFF
TRBV5-8	NA	TRBJ1-2	CASSSRTGNYGYTF
TRBV7-2	few	TRBJ1-6	CASSLAGGAGSPLHF
TRBV30	NA	TRBJ2-1	CAWLVVGDEQFF
TRBV14	NA	TRBJ1-2	CASSRDVSYGYTF
TRBV11-3	NA	TRBJ2-7	CASSFATGTDYEQYF
TRBV28	NA	TRBJ2-5	CASSLPGTGLSEETQYF
TRBV5-6	NA	TRBJ2-1	CASSLGWGSSYNEQFF
TRBV3-1/TRBV3-2	NA	TRBJ2-3	CASSQDPYRTVDTDTQYF
TRBV3-1/TRBV3-2	NA	TRBJ1-6	CASSSRRDRLYNSPLHF
TRBV4-1	few	TRBJ2-5	CASSQGSGLAVGGAQYF